The clone carrying this T cell receptor (beta chain) was counted at least ten times. Its matching antigen is unknown. Losses at the gene ends were 5 bases for V and 4 bases for J; bases not matched to a gene: 9. The CDR3 covers 17 residues. The sample originates from a study of T-cell reconstitution after alpha-beta-depleted transplantation in children. Overall study findings and caveats: Alpha-beta T cells present about two months after transplant were reported to originate from several hundred expanded graft clones. Some patients owed their high day-60 TCRbeta diversity to surviving recipient T cells and thymic progenitors. From newly produced T cells came most of the T-cell counts and diversity one year after transplant.

TCRbeta library construction was performed incorporating unique molecular identifiers. TCRdb redid the calling of the PCR reads with MiXCR, one entry per CDR3 protein. The table lists roughly 670,000 distinct CDR3 sequences, about an eighth of them singletons, with around 0.76% in the top ten. The TCR originated in a girl aged 2 to 10 with congenital amegakaryocytic thrombocytopenia, due to receive a stem cell transplant. The specimen was PBMCs, collected before TCRalphabeta/CD19-depleted stem cell transplant. The gene calls are TRBV12-3 or TRBV12-4 and TRBJ2-2; 11 bases line up with TRBD2. CDR3 nucleotide sequence: TGTGCCAGCAGTACCTTAGCGGGAGGGGTTGGCACCGGGGAGCTGTTTTTT. This sequence encodes CASSTLAGGVGTGELFF.